Sequencing of this TCR beta chain was carried out in a study of blood T cell repertoires in COVID-19. Germline V lookup: CDR1 MNHEY, CDR2 SMNVEV (reference sequence). V was clipped by 2 bases and J by 5 bases; unmatched bases: 6. The CDR3 extends over 15 amino acids. The repertoire was sequenced with immunoSEQ multiplex PCR; TCRdb's copy has only in-frame clones and lacks some. The sample shows roughly 240,000 clones, 70% to 85% of them seen only once. This chain connects TRBV27 to TRBJ1-1; the match to TRBD1 covers 9 bases. Sequenced: peripheral blood. The TCR comes from a man aged 40-49 years who had recovered from COVID-19. The CDR3 DNA reads as TGTGCCAGCAGTTTAGCACAGGGGGCGAGGACTGAAGCTTTCTTT. This encodes CASSLAQGARTEAFF.